This is a list of T cell receptor beta chains from one sample in a study of blood T cell repertoires in COVID-19. The protocol was immunoSEQ multiplex PCR, while the TCRdb copy is restricted to in-frame clones and leaves out a portion. The table has about 50,000 clones, 81% seen once; the top ten hold approximately 20%. The specimen was peripheral blood. Every receptor here comes from a woman older than 75 with COVID-19, enrolled during active disease. Both conserved end residues are part of each CDR3. The size entry is marked missing in some rows and otherwise reads once, few, many or a size class.

V gene	clone size	J gene	CDR3 protein
TRBV18	.	TRBJ2-7	CASSRDSSYEQYF
TRBV3-1/TRBV3-2	.	TRBJ1-1	CASSQGGTEAFF
TRBV5-1	.	TRBJ1-6	CASSLAGSHASPLHF
TRBV6-5	.	TRBJ1-5	CASMSRNQPQHF
TRBV5-6	.	TRBJ2-7	CASSLGLAGEGPYEQYF
TRBV18	.	TRBJ2-7	CASSPLPAGQATYEQYF
TRBV4-1	.	TRBJ1-5	CASSPVIQGNQPQHF
TRBV19	.	TRBJ2-2	CASSTRDRNTGELFF
TRBV6-4	once	TRBJ1-6	CASSKTGRSNSPLHF
TRBV6-2/TRBV6-3	.	TRBJ2-5	CASSRTGRETQYF
TRBV19	few	TRBJ2-5	CASSFLGAQGETQYF
TRBV3-1/TRBV3-2	.	TRBJ1-1	CASSAYRENTEAFF
TRBV2	.	TRBJ2-3	CASSPDRGRTDTQYF
TRBV30	.	TRBJ1-4	CAWSGQGGEKLFF
TRBV9	.	TRBJ2-2	CASRGQNTGELFF
TRBV7-8	.	TRBJ1-4	CASSTGQSEKLFF
TRBV6-5	.	TRBJ1-5	CASKWAGDQPQHF
TRBV28	.	TRBJ1-4	CASTRRTGAHHIGKLFF
TRBV6-1	once	TRBJ2-7	CASSEKYYEQYF
TRBV7-9	.	TRBJ1-2	CASSPGQGASGYTF
TRBV5-5	.	TRBJ2-1	CASSTSSSGIIDEQFF
TRBV20-1	.	TRBJ2-5	CSASRPGGGPETQYF
TRBV5-6	few	TRBJ2-7	CASSFLQGINEQYF
TRBV4-1	.	TRBJ2-4	CASSQEGGAGKNIQYF
TRBV3-1/TRBV3-2	.	TRBJ1-5	CASSQDRGAGQPQHF
TRBV21-1	.	TRBJ2-7	CASSKDRGSYEQYF
TRBV4-1	.	TRBJ2-2	CASSEGQGHKTGELFF
TRBV12-3/TRBV12-4	.	TRBJ2-3	CASSLWELTQYF
TRBV6-4	.	TRBJ2-7	CASSDNPPPSGSGYEQYF
TRBV4-2	.	TRBJ1-3	CASSQVGTGATSSGNTIYF
TRBV10-3	.	TRBJ1-4	CATGTNEKLFF
TRBV5-1	.	TRBJ1-1	CASRHGQGGEAFF
TRBV5-1	.	TRBJ1-1	CASSRLSGRNTEAFF
TRBV2	many	TRBJ1-5	CASSEANYINQPQHF
TRBV19	.	TRBJ1-5	CASSITGPNQPQHF
TRBV12-5	few	TRBJ2-7	CASGLVKPIAGTYEQYF
TRBV28	few	TRBJ2-7	CASSSRVKSHEQYF
TRBV5-4	medium-sized	TRBJ1-5	CASSLQFSNQPQHF
TRBV12-3/TRBV12-4	.	TRBJ2-7	CASSLAAATQQYF
TRBV5-5	.	TRBJ1-6	CASSRGGSLRNSPLHF
TRBV5-8	.	TRBJ1-6	CASSWGTGGNSPLHF
TRBV19	.	TRBJ2-6	CATLGERDPSGANVLTF
TRBV4-1	.	TRBJ2-2	CASSQDDWPGELFF
TRBV30	.	TRBJ1-1	CAWGTGIGTEAFF
TRBV7-6	.	TRBJ1-6	CASSHQGYGSPLHF
TRBV3-1/TRBV3-2	.	TRBJ2-3	CASTGLTTDTQYF
TRBV11-1	.	TRBJ2-3	CASSFLAVLGTDTQYF
TRBV7-9	.	TRBJ2-7	CASSFGLLTGILPYEQYF
TRBV7-6	.	TRBJ2-1	CASSPTAANYNEQFF
TRBV4-2	.	TRBJ2-7	CASSQTSGEGYEQYF
TRBV10-1	.	TRBJ1-5	CASSGPLGTGKLSDQPQHF
TRBV19	.	TRBJ1-5	CATAGTQNQPQHF
TRBV28	many	TRBJ1-2	CASVRQGMNYGYTF